The 32 T cell receptor beta chains below all came from one sample that was sequenced in a study of blood T cells in healthy people across ages. Using a J-beta primer mix together with a sample-barcoded 5' primer, a second PCR was run for 7 to 11 cycles. TCRdb recomputed calls from the 5' RACE reads with MiXCR, one row per CDR3 protein. The data hold some 290,000 distinct CDR3 sequences, with 25% to 30% observed a single time. Material for sequencing was blood. The receptors stem from a woman in her seventies in good health.

This clonotype was detected a few times. CDR3 in DNA: TGTGCCAGCAGTTTATCAAGCCTAGCCAAAAACATTCAGTACTTC. This sequence encodes CASSLSSLAKNIQYF. The chain couples TRBV28 to TRBJ2-4; D not resolved. The germline V gene encodes CDR1 MDHEN and CDR2 SYDVKM. There are 15 residues in the CDR3. Trimming removed 1 base at V and 0 bases at J, with 7 bases between.

This clonotype was detected a few times. This sequence joins TRBV28 and TRBJ1-2; D not certain. Trimming shortened V by 0 bases and J by 11 bases, and 10 bases separated the two germline ends. The germline gives CDR1 MDHEN, CDR2 SYDVKM. The CDR3 length is 12 residues. This CDR3 reads CASSLWGMGYTF. As DNA, the CDR3 is TGTGCCAGCAGTTTATGGGGGATGGGTTACACCTTC.

In its sample, this clonotype was seen a few times. The chain links TRBV28 to TRBJ1-1, with D perhaps matching TRBD1 (5 bases). This CDR3 comprises 15 residues. From germline, CDR1 is MDHEN and CDR2 SYDVKM. The V end was cut by 3 bases, the J end by 0 bases, with 11 bases between. CDR3 residues: CASSFGTFVNTEAFF. CDR3 coding DNA: TGTGCCAGCAGTTTTGGGACGTTCGTGAACACTGAAGCTTTCTTT.

This chain connects TRBV29-1 to TRBJ2-4; D is possibly TRBD2 (6 bases). The CDR3 sequence is 13 residues long. The germline V gene encodes CDR1 SQVTM and CDR2 ANQGSEA. The germline V and J ends were trimmed by 4 bases and 2 bases, with 9 bases remaining between them. The CDR3 here is CSVGLASKNIQYF. CDR3 coding DNA: TGCAGCGTTGGGCTAGCGTCCAAAAACATTCAGTACTTC.

The gene calls are TRBV29-1 and TRBJ1-1, with a possible D match to TRBD1 (6 bases). The V end was cut by 8 bases, the J end by 1 base, with 23 bases between. CDR3 length equals 16 residues. CDR1 and CDR2 from the germline V gene are SQVTM and ANQGSEA. The CDR3: CSYQGQVEEGNTEAFF. The CDR3 coding sequence is TGCAGCTACCAGGGGCAGGTCGAGGAAGGGAACACTGAAGCTTTCTTT.

As regards this clonotype: This may come from a read error, since a much larger clone is one base off. The J gene is TRBJ2-3, the V gene TRBV7-2, with D possibly being TRBD2 (6 bases). The CDR3 is 15 residues long. Deletions cut 2 bases from V and 4 bases from J, with 13 bases between. Germline V gene sequence: CDR1 SGHTA, CDR2 FQGNSA. CDR3 in DNA: TGTGCCAGCAGCTTATCGGGAGAAATCGCAGATACGCAGTATTTT. Amino acids: CASSLSGEIADTQYF.

The rearrangement links TRBV2 to TRBJ1-2, with 9 bases aligning to TRBD1. The CDR3 extends over 15 amino acids. Germline CDR1 is SNHLY and CDR2 is FYNNEI. J lost 3 bases, V lost 3 bases, and 5 bases had no gene match. The DNA of the CDR3 is TGTGCCAGCAGTGAGGGACAGGGACCTGACTATGGCTACACCTTC. It codes for CASSEGQGPDYGYTF. The whole variable domain, remainder taken from reference TRBV2 and TRBJ1-2, is EPEVTQTPSHQVTQMGQEVILRCVPISNHLYFYWYRQILGQKVEFLVSFYNNEISEKSEIFDDQFSVERPDGSNFTLKIRSTKLEDSAMYFCASSEGQGPDYGYTFGSGTRLTVV.

The rearrangement joins TRBV12-3 or TRBV12-4 to TRBJ2-7; D is ambiguous. The CDR3 runs 14 residues. Deletions cut 0 bases from V and 0 bases from J, with 6 bases between. The DNA for the CDR3 is TGTGCCAGCAGTTTAGCGCTTAGCTCCTACGAGCAGTACTTC. Translated, it gives CASSLALSSYEQYF.

In this sample, this clonotype turned up a few times. The chain recombines TRBV6-1 with TRBJ2-1; 13 bases align to TRBD2. The length of the CDR3 is 16 residues. Germline V gene data show CDR1 as MNHNS and CDR2 as SASEGT. V was clipped by 5 bases and J by 4 bases; unmatched bases: 5. The CDR3 is CASSQQLAGGYNEQFF. The DNA of the CDR3 is TGTGCCAGCAGTCAACAACTAGCGGGAGGGTACAATGAGCAGTTCTTC.

This sequence joins TRBV7-2 and TRBJ1-5; TRBD1 is a possible D gene (5 bases). From germline, CDR1 is SGHTA and CDR2 FQGNSA. Between the trimmed V and J ends, which lost 1 base and 2 bases, there was a span of 12 bases. This CDR3 has 16 amino acids. Here the CDR3 reads CASSLELGRGNQPQHF. The CDR3 DNA reads TGTGCCAGCAGCTTAGAATTGGGCAGGGGCAATCAGCCCCAGCATTTT.

This clonotype was recorded once. The rearrangement links TRBV7-9 to TRBJ2-1; 8 bases agree with TRBD2. Per germline, CDR1 SEHNR and CDR2 FQNEAQ (reference sequence). V lost 1 base to trimming and J lost 3 bases; unmatched junction nucleotides: 8. The CDR3 contains 17 residues. Written as DNA, the CDR3 is TGTGCCAGCAGCTTAGGTCAGGGAGCGGGGGTCTACAATGAGCAGTTCTTC. Translating it yields CASSLGQGAGVYNEQFF.

The chain has TRBV2 and TRBJ2-7, with D possibly being TRBD2 (5 bases). The V and J ends lost 5 bases and 3 bases respectively, with 11 bases between them. This CDR3 has 13 residues. Germline values: CDR1 SNHLY, CDR2 FYNNEI. CDR3 region: CASSPTRDYEQYF. Written as DNA, the CDR3 is TGTGCCAGCAGTCCTACTAGAGACTACGAGCAGTACTTC. The variable domain in full, with the rest retrieved from reference TRBV2 and TRBJ2-7, is EPEVTQTPSHQVTQMGQEVILRCVPISNHLYFYWYRQILGQKVEFLVSFYNNEISEKSEIFDDQFSVERPDGSNFTLKIRSTKLEDSAMYFCASSPTRDYEQYFGPGTRLTVT.

This clonotype was observed a few times. The chain combines TRBV12-3 or TRBV12-4 with TRBJ2-1, with D possibly matching TRBD1 (6 bases). This CDR3 is built from 15 residues. V lost 2 bases, J lost 8 bases, and 16 bases lay in between. As DNA, the CDR3 is TGTGCCAGCAGTTTACTGGGACAAATACGCGATGAGCAGTTCTTC. It translates to CASSLLGQIRDEQFF.

This clonotype has more than one count but fewer than ten. V usage is TRBV12-3 or TRBV12-4 and J usage is TRBJ1-5, with D possibly being TRBD1 (5 bases). Between the trimmed V and J ends, which lost 8 bases and 6 bases, there was a span of 14 bases. The CDR3 covers 13 residues. The CDR3 spells CASGTGQGQPQHF. The DNA of the CDR3 is TGTGCCAGCGGAACTGGGCAGGGTCAGCCCCAGCATTTT.

The rearrangement uses TRBV20-1 and TRBJ2-1; D not resolved. Trimming shortened V by 7 bases and J by 4 bases, and 8 bases separated the two germline ends. Germline CDR1 is DFQATT and CDR2 is SNEGSKA (reference sequence). The CDR3 loop spans 11 amino acids. CDR3 DNA sequence: TGCAGTGGAGTTCCTTACAATGAGCAGTTCTTC. Protein: CSGVPYNEQFF.

The V gene is TRBV11-2, the J gene TRBJ2-5; D gene uncertain. The J call could be wrong; TRBJ2-1 is a better fit for the DNA end. The CDR3 length is 13 residues. Germline V gene lookup returns CDR1 SGHAT and CDR2 FQNNGV. CDR3 region: CASSLDPVNEQFF. In DNA form, the CDR3 reads TGTGCCAGCAGCTTAGACCCGGTAAATGAGCAGTTCTTC.

The table lists this clonotype with a few counts. V is TRBV7-6 and J is TRBJ1-1; 7 bases match TRBD1. The CDR3 spans 15 residues. Germline V gene lookup returns CDR1 SGHVS and CDR2 FNYEAQ. The V gene end was trimmed by 6 bases and the J gene end by 1 base; junction bases not matched to a gene: 8. The chain's CDR3 is CASRPRQGQNTEAFF. In DNA, the CDR3 is TGTGCCAGCAGGCCGAGACAGGGCCAGAACACTGAAGCTTTCTTT.

This clonotype was counted a few times. J is TRBJ1-4 and V is TRBV29-1, with a weak D call TRBD1 (6 bases). Trimming took 7 bases from V and 6 from J, leaving 12 bases between them. The CDR3 runs to 12 residues. Germline V gene data show CDR1 as SQVTM and CDR2 as ANQGSEA. As DNA, the CDR3 is TGCAGCGCTATGAGGGGGGATGAAAAACTGTTTTTT. As protein: CSAMRGDEKLFF.

J is TRBJ2-1 and V is TRBV6-4; D not resolved. V shed 4 bases and J shed 0 bases, with 10 bases lying between them. Germline-derived CDR1 and CDR2 are MRHNA and SNTAGT. This CDR3 region has 15 residues. The CDR3 DNA sequence: TGTGCCAGCAGTGTCGACCTGAGCTCCTACAATGAGCAGTTCTTC. The encoded protein is CASSVDLSSYNEQFF.

V is TRBV20-1 and J is TRBJ1-4; D gene ambiguous. V lost 5 bases to trimming and J lost 4 bases, with 14 bases between them. CDR1 is DFQATT, CDR2 SNEGSKA, per germline (reference sequence). The CDR3 length is 14 residues. The CDR3 loop is CSAGPLGFNEKLFF. As DNA, the CDR3 is TGCAGTGCTGGCCCGTTGGGTTTTAATGAAAAACTGTTTTTT.

This clonotype was found a few times. The chain combines TRBV6-5 with TRBJ2-3, with D possibly being TRBD1 (6 bases). CDR3 size: 15 residues. The V gene lost 6 bases and the J gene lost 1 base, with 14 bases spanning the gap. Germline V lookup: CDR1 MNHEY, CDR2 SVGAGI. The CDR3: CASRTGRFGTDTQYF. CDR3 nucleotides: TGTGCCAGCAGAACAGGGAGATTCGGCACAGATACGCAGTATTTT.

This clonotype was counted only a few times. V usage is TRBV11-2 and J usage is TRBJ2-5; D is uncertain. Per germline, CDR1 SGHAT and CDR2 FQNNGV. Trimming stripped 0 bases from V and 3 bases from J, with 14 bases between. The CDR3 loop spans 16 amino acids. In DNA form, the CDR3 reads TGTGCCAGCAGCTTAGAATGGGGTGGGCAGGAAGAGACCCAGTACTTC. Amino acids: CASSLEWGGQEETQYF.

The sample holds a few counts of this clonotype. The rearrangement uses TRBV28 and TRBJ2-7, with D unresolved. In germline, CDR1 is MDHEN, CDR2 SYDVKM. The CDR3 contains 11 residues. With 10 bases removed from V and 6 bases from J, the gap between germline ends came to 13 bases. As DNA, the CDR3 is TGTGCCACCTTCGAGAAAGTCGAGCAGTACTTC. Protein: CATFEKVEQYF. Complete variable domain (other parts from reference TRBV28 and TRBJ2-7): DVKVTQSSRYLVKRTGEKVFLECVQDMDHENMFWYRQDPGLGLRLIYFSYDVKMKEKGDIPEGYSVSREKKERFSLILESASTNQTSMYLCATFEKVEQYFGPGTRLTVT.

The V call is TRBV7-2, the J call TRBJ2-1; a possible D gene is TRBD1 (5 bases). The end of the DNA is better explained by TRBJ2-7, so the J call may be wrong. Germline V CDR1 and CDR2: SGHTA, FQGNSA. This CDR3 contains 15 residues. CDR3 sequence reads: CASSPLGAGNYEQYF. The CDR3, as DNA: TGTGCCAGCAGCCCCCTCGGCGCAGGGAACTACGAGCAGTACTTC.

The V and J genes are TRBV20-1 and TRBJ1-1; D not resolved. CDR3 size: 13 residues. V was cut by 0 bases and J by 8 bases, with 13 bases left in between. CDR1 and CDR2 from the germline V gene are DFQATT and SNEGSKA (reference sequence). The CDR3 region has the DNA TGCAGTGCTAGAGATACAAGTCCACCCGAAGCTTTCTTT. It codes for CSARDTSPPEAFF.

With regard to this clonotype: This likely comes from a read error, as the CDR3 has no conserved phenylalanine or tryptophan at its end. The V call is TRBV6-1, the J call TRBJ2-5; D ambiguous. The J call may be faulty, since TRBJ2-1 better matches the DNA end. CDR3 length: 11 residues. Per germline, CDR1 MNHNS and CDR2 SASEGT. The CDR3 spells CASSPYNEQFL. For the CDR3, the DNA is TGTGCCAGCAGTCCCTACAATGAGCAGTTCCTC.

This clonotype appeared a few times. The rearrangement uses TRBV3-1 and TRBJ2-5; a possible D gene is TRBD2 (6 bases). Trimming took 4 bases from V and 0 from J, leaving 18 bases between them. Germline V lookup: CDR1 LGHDT, CDR2 YNNKEL (reference sequence). The CDR3 totals 17 residues. DNA of the CDR3: TGTGCCAGCAGCCTTAACTTGGGACTGACAAACCAAGAGACCCAGTACTTC. Translation gives CASSLNLGLTNQETQYF.

In this sample, this clonotype turned up a few times. The chain is built from TRBV7-9 and TRBJ1-2, with D uncertain. V gave up 1 base and J gave up 8 bases, with 8 bases separating them. The V gene's germline CDR1 is SEHNR and CDR2 FQNEAQ (reference sequence). The CDR3 loop spans 12 amino acids. CDR3 DNA sequence: TGTGCCAGCAGCTTAGACGCGTGGGGCTACACCTTC. It encodes CASSLDAWGYTF.

This chain uses TRBV20-1 with TRBJ1-2; D is unclear. The CDR3 runs to 14 residues. From germline, CDR1 is DFQATT and CDR2 SNEGSKA (reference sequence). Trimming pared 4 bases from V and 0 bases from J, leaving 12 bases between. CDR3 DNA sequence: TGCAGTGCTATGGACGTGGGGACTAACTATGGCTACACCTTC. Translated, it gives CSAMDVGTNYGYTF.

This clonotype showed up just a few times. The J gene is TRBJ1-4, the V gene TRBV12-3 or TRBV12-4, with 8 bases identical to TRBD1. The length of the CDR3 is 15 residues. V lost 6 bases to trimming and J lost 7 bases; unmatched junction nucleotides: 10. As DNA, the CDR3 is TGTGCCAGCAGGCCCTCAGGGGGCGACGGTGAAAAACTGTTTTTT. The encoded protein is CASRPSGGDGEKLFF.

There are a few counts of this clonotype. This chain connects TRBV10-3 to TRBJ2-5, with D hard to call. The end of the DNA is better explained by TRBJ2-7, so the J call may be wrong. The CDR3 is made up of 13 amino acids. Per the germline V gene, CDR1 is ENHRY and CDR2 is SYGVKD. CDR3 loop: CAISAEITYEQYF. CDR3 nucleotides: TGTGCCATCAGTGCAGAGATTACCTACGAGCAGTACTTC.

V is TRBV3-1 and J is TRBJ1-1; 7 nucleotides line up with TRBD1. Trimming cost V 2 bases and J 1 base; bases outside gene matches: 4. The CDR3 covers 15 residues. CDR1 is LGHDT, CDR2 YNNKEL, per germline (reference sequence). CDR3 amino acids: CASSQRTGSNTEAFF. In DNA form, the CDR3 reads TGTGCCAGCAGCCAAAGGACAGGCTCGAACACTGAAGCTTTCTTT.